This TCR beta chain was obtained from a study of TIL therapy for anti-PD-1-resistant metastatic lung cancer. Study overall: Half of patients were current or former smokers.

As to time point: pre-treatment sample, taken before nivolumab and TIL therapy. This was the immunoSEQ v3 assay. The repertoire was sequenced with immunoSEQ multiplex PCR; TCRdb's copy has only in-frame clones and lacks some. The table includes 55,000 to 60,000 clones, less than 85% detected once. With 5 bases removed from V and 0 bases from J, the gap between germline ends came to 9 bases. The CDR3 length is 14 residues. Germline CDR1 is SGHAT and CDR2 is FQNNGV. This clone was picked up one time. The source of this sequence is a person aged 25-80 years with non-small cell lung cancer. This chain uses TRBV11-2 with TRBJ2-3; D gene uncertain. Specimen: blood, collected at baseline. CDR3 loop: CASSLGPSTDTQYF. The CDR3 nucleotides read TGTGCCAGCAGCCTCGGCCCGAGCACAGATACGCAGTATTTT.